This is a list of T cell receptor beta chains from one sample in a study of T cell changes during pregnancy in multiple sclerosis. Sequencing used immunoSEQ multiplex PCR; TCRdb keeps in-frame clones, though not all of them. The sample has tens of thousands of clones; about 87% are singletons. The starting material was CD4+ T cells from peripheral blood mononuclear cells, obtained in the first trimester of pregnancy. These TCRs come from a female donor with multiple sclerosis, enrolled in a pregnancy study. CDR3s include the opening cysteine and the closing phenylalanine or tryptophan. The D gene is left open where the match is weak. Some rows mark clone size as missing; the rest say once, few, many or name a class of expanded clone.

v_gene	j_gene	abundance	d_gene	CDR3aa	CDR3nt
TRBV5-1	TRBJ2-5	once	.	CASSLPGETQYF	TGCGCCAGCAGCTTGCCGGGGGAGACCCAGTACTTC
TRBV15	TRBJ2-4	.	TRBD1	CATSSLDRVLNIQYF	TGTGCCACCAGCAGCTTAGACAGGGTATTAAACATTCAGTACTTC
TRBV19	TRBJ1-1	.	TRBD1	CASLRQGFGTEAFF	TGTGCCAGTCTTCGACAGGGGTTCGGGACTGAAGCTTTCTTT
TRBV28	TRBJ2-4	.	TRBD1	CASTKQGAKNIQYF	TGTGCCAGCACGAAACAGGGGGCCAAAAACATTCAGTACTTC
TRBV7-9	TRBJ2-7	.	TRBD1	CASSTIDDRGSYEQYF	TGTGCCAGCAGCACGATTGACGACAGGGGCTCCTACGAGCAGTACTTC
TRBV7-9	TRBJ2-1	.	TRBD2	CASSSPSGGPYNEQFF	TGTGCCAGCAGTTCTCCTAGCGGGGGGCCTTACAATGAGCAGTTCTTC
TRBV6-1	TRBJ2-1	.	TRBD1	CASTSGPRGPEQFF	TGTGCCAGCACCTCTGGTCCCAGGGGGCCTGAGCAGTTCTTC
TRBV5-1	TRBJ2-5	.	TRBD1	CASSPTGGGETQYF	TGCGCCAGCAGCCCGACAGGGGGAGGAGAGACCCAGTACTTC
TRBV19	TRBJ2-7	.	TRBD2	CASSIFLAGALEQYF	TGTGCCAGTAGTATTTTCCTAGCGGGGGCTCTGGAGCAGTACTTC
TRBV19	TRBJ1-1	.	TRBD1	CASREGTGGLNTEAFF	TGTGCCAGTCGGGAGGGGACAGGGGGCTTGAACACTGAAGCTTTCTTT